A single sample gave rise to the 3 T cell receptor beta chains below, sequenced in a study of vaccination effects on CD4 cells after COVID-19. Their recognized antigens are unknown. Here immunoSEQ multiplex PCR was the method, and the copy in TCRdb shows in-frame clones only, minus some. The profile shows 20,000 to 25,000 clones, 76% of them singletons. Viral peptide pool expansion of antigen-specific CD4+ T cells preceded sequencing in the ViraFEST assay. Once cultured for approximately 10 days, the cells underwent separation to obtain CD4+ T cells. Two doses of either BNT162b2 or mRNA-1273 were given to each participant. The starting material was CD4+ T cells from PBMCs cultured with HCoV-229E spike peptides, obtained after COVID-19 vaccination. The receptors come from a human donor who received a COVID-19 vaccine.

This clone came up once. The V and J genes are TRBV12-5 and TRBJ1-2, with 10 bases matching TRBD1. Germline trimming cut 5 bases from V and 6 bases from J; bases unmatched to any gene: 3. Germline V gives CDR1 LGHNT, CDR2 FRNRAP. The CDR3 sequence is 13 residues long. This CDR3 is CASGAGTGDGYTF. Written as DNA, the CDR3 is TGTGCTAGTGGTGCCGGGACAGGGGATGGCTACACCTTC.

V usage is TRBV24-1 and J usage is TRBJ1-1; D ambiguous. Germline V gene sequence: CDR1 KGHDR, CDR2 SFDVKD. The CDR3 sequence is 13 residues long. The ends were cut back, 6 bases at V and 1 base at J, with 8 bases in the middle. CDR3 residues: CATSQASNTEAFF. CDR3 coding DNA: TGTGCCACCAGTCAGGCCTCGAACACTGAAGCTTTCTTT.

The chain has TRBV5-4 and TRBJ2-1, with D hard to call. Per germline, CDR1 SGHNT and CDR2 YYREEE (reference sequence). V gave up 4 bases and J gave up 9 bases, with 8 bases separating them. The CDR3 is 11 amino acids. CDR3 region: CASSPNTEQFF. The DNA for the CDR3 is TGTGCCAGCAGCCCTAATACTGAGCAGTTCTTC.